The 32 T cell receptor beta chains presented below share a single source sample, sequenced in a study of T cell responses to AZD1222 COVID-19 vaccine. Method: immunoSEQ multiplex PCR; TCRdb's copy keeps in-frame clones and lacks some. This repertoire shows some 150,000 clones, approximately 85% found once; its top ten account for more than 7.5%. The sequenced sample was peripheral blood, obtained 28 days after the second dose of the MenACWY control vaccine. The receptors were gathered from an adult who received the MenACWY meningococcal vaccine as a control.

The chain recombines TRBV7-8 with TRBJ2-1; D not resolved. The germline gives CDR1 SGHVS, CDR2 FQNEAQ. Trimming left V 1 base short and J 6 bases short, with 16 bases between. This CDR3 has 16 amino acids. The chain's CDR3 is CASSLVGFLSFNEQFF. DNA for the CDR3: TGTGCCAGCAGCTTAGTGGGCTTCCTAAGTTTCAATGAGCAGTTCTTC.

The chain employs TRBV10-1 and TRBJ1-1; D not resolved. The CDR3 totals 13 residues. CDR1 and CDR2 (germline): WNHNN, SYGVQD (reference sequence). The V end was cut by 5 bases, the J end by 2 bases, with 9 bases between. CDR3 DNA: TGCGCCAGCAGTTCCCCTGGCAACACTGAAGCTTTCTTT. This translates into CASSSPGNTEAFF.

V gene TRBV7-2 combines with J gene TRBJ1-6; D might be TRBD1 (6 bases). The CDR3 has 15 amino acids. Germline V gene data show CDR1 as SGHTA and CDR2 as FQGNSA. V was clipped by 5 bases and J by 7 bases, with 15 bases between them. CDR3 nucleotides: TGTGCCAGCAGCACCTTACAGGGTGGCAATTCACCCCTCCACTTT. Its protein is CASSTLQGGNSPLHF.

V and J are TRBV5-1 and TRBJ1-2, with 7 nucleotides matching TRBD1. The CDR3 consists of 15 residues. V lost 4 bases to trimming and J lost 0 bases; unmatched junction nucleotides: 6. The germline V gene encodes CDR1 SGHRS and CDR2 YFSETQ. The CDR3 loop reads CASSRDSTSNYGYTF. In nucleotides, the CDR3 is TGCGCCAGCAGCCGGGACAGCACCTCTAACTATGGCTACACCTTC.

This chain connects TRBV5-1 to TRBJ2-1; D is uncertain. Germline CDR1 SGHRS, CDR2 YFSETQ. CDR3 length: 15 residues. V lost 0 bases and J 2 bases, leaving 9 bases between the germline ends. The CDR3, as DNA: TGCGCCAGCAGCTTGGTACCTAGGGCCTACAATGAGCAGTTCTTC. Translation: CASSLVPRAYNEQFF.

The chain is built from TRBV2 and TRBJ2-7; a weak D match, TRBD2 (6 bases). This CDR3 comprises 13 residues. The ends were cut back, 5 bases at V and 10 bases at J, with 18 bases in the middle. Germline V CDR1 and CDR2: SNHLY, FYNNEI. CDR3 residues: CASSPEGGTAQYV. For the CDR3, the DNA is TGTGCCAGCAGTCCAGAGGGTGGGACTGCACAGTACGTC.

The chain has TRBV19 and TRBJ2-3; TRBD1 or TRBD2 may be the D gene (5 bases each). Germline V gene lookup returns CDR1 LNHDA and CDR2 SQIVND (reference sequence). This CDR3 has 14 amino acids. V dropped 2 bases and J dropped 5 bases, with 11 bases sitting between them. The CDR3 region is CASSIRDPGDTQYF. For the CDR3, the DNA is TGTGCCAGTAGTATAAGGGACCCGGGAGATACGCAGTATTTT.

J is TRBJ2-1 and V is TRBV30, with TRBD2 identical over 7 bases. The CDR3 consists of 16 residues. CDR1 GTSNPN and CDR2 SVGIG come from the germline V gene (reference sequence). Trimming removed 0 bases from V and 4 bases from J; junction bases left unmatched: 9. CDR3 protein: CAWSVPWLAAYNEQFF. Here the CDR3 DNA reads TGTGCCTGGAGTGTACCTTGGCTAGCGGCTTACAATGAGCAGTTCTTC.

This chain uses TRBV5-1 with TRBJ1-1; a possible D gene is TRBD1 (5 bases). Germline V gene lookup returns CDR1 SGHRS and CDR2 YFSETQ. The CDR3 consists of 15 residues. Trimming removed 2 bases from V and 0 bases from J, with 11 bases in between. CDR3 in amino acids: CASSFNGDLNTEAFF. The CDR3 bases are TGCGCCAGCAGCTTCAATGGGGACCTGAACACTGAAGCTTTCTTT. Based on the CDR3 plus reference TRBV5-1 and TRBJ1-1, the full variable domain is KAGVTQTPRYLIKTRGQQVTLSCSPISGHRSVSWYQQTPGQGLQFLFEYFSETQRNKGNFPGRFSGRQFSNSRSEMNVSTLELGDSALYLCASSFNGDLNTEAFFGQGTRLTVV.

This chain uses TRBV30 with TRBJ1-1, with D possibly being TRBD1 (6 bases). Germline V gene data show CDR1 as GTSNPN and CDR2 as SVGIG (reference sequence). Trimming shortened V by 2 bases and J by 4 bases, and 17 bases separated the two germline ends. There are 15 residues in the CDR3. CDR3 bases: TGTGCCTGGAGTAGAGTGGGGGGGGCCAGCACTGAAGCTTTCTTT. This encodes CAWSRVGGASTEAFF.

This clone was seen more than once but under ten times. J is TRBJ1-5 and V is TRBV7-8; D unclear. Trimming removed 5 bases from V and 4 bases from J, with 9 bases in between. Germline values: CDR1 SGHVS, CDR2 FQNEAQ. This CDR3 region has 13 residues. Written as DNA, the CDR3 is TGTGCCAGCAGCCTCTCGGCTAATCAGCCCCAGCATTTT. It is translated as CASSLSANQPQHF.

This chain connects TRBV27 to TRBJ2-1; D is possibly TRBD2 (5 bases). V lost 7 bases to trimming and J lost 6 bases, with 19 bases between them. Looked up from germline, CDR1 is MNHEY and CDR2 is SMNVEV (reference sequence). This CDR3 is built from 15 residues. The CDR3 nucleotides read TGTGCCAGCATTGTGCGGGCCGCCCCGGGCAATGAGCAGTTCTTC. It yields the protein CASIVRAAPGNEQFF.

This chain connects TRBV19 to TRBJ1-4; 9 nucleotides match TRBD1. Trimming cost V 7 bases and J 11 bases; bases outside gene matches: 11. This CDR3 region has 14 residues. From germline, CDR1 is LNHDA and CDR2 SQIVND (reference sequence). The CDR3 region has the DNA TGTGCCAGTAACAGTCCCGGGACAGGGAAGAAACTGTTTTTT. Protein: CASNSPGTGKKLFF.

V usage is TRBV18 and J usage is TRBJ1-2, with a weak D call TRBD1 (5 bases). This CDR3 region has 13 residues. V was pared by 1 base and J by 5 bases, with 8 bases between. Germline loops: CDR1 KGHSH, CDR2 LQKENI. The DNA for the CDR3 is TGTGCCAGCTCACCACTACAGGAGTATGGCTACACCTTC. Its protein is CASSPLQEYGYTF.

The CDR3 DNA sequence: TGTGCCAGTAGTGGGACGGCGAACACCGGGGAGCTGTTTTTT. Its translation: CASSGTANTGELFF. This chain joins TRBV19 and TRBJ2-2; either TRBD1 or TRBD2 may fit D (5 bases each). The CDR3 consists of 14 residues. Per germline, CDR1 LNHDA and CDR2 SQIVND (reference sequence). Trimming stripped 5 bases from V and 0 bases from J, with 7 bases between.

The rearrangement joins TRBV11-2 to TRBJ2-7; D may be TRBD1 (5 bases). CDR1 SGHAT and CDR2 FQNNGV come from the germline V gene. There are 15 residues in the CDR3. The V and J ends lost 3 bases and 6 bases respectively, with 18 bases between them. The CDR3 loop reads CASSLLGRVAPEQYF. The CDR3, as DNA: TGTGCCAGCAGCTTGCTTGGCAGGGTAGCCCCCGAGCAGTACTTC.

The chain couples TRBV6-4 to TRBJ1-1; unclear D gene. Per the germline V gene, CDR1 is MRHNA and CDR2 is SNTAGT. Trimming took 0 bases from V and 0 from J, leaving 14 bases between them. This CDR3 has 17 amino acids. In DNA form, the CDR3 reads TGTGCCAGCAGTGACTCCCCCGTTCGGGCCTTGAACACTGAAGCTTTCTTT. It encodes CASSDSPVRALNTEAFF.

This sequence joins TRBV29-1 and TRBJ2-5; D uncertain. The V and J ends lost 7 bases and 7 bases respectively, with 19 bases between them. Germline CDR1 reads SQVTM; CDR2 reads ANQGSEA. CDR3 size: 13 residues. CDR3 DNA sequence: TGCAGCGCGTCACTTGACCCCCCCGGGACCCAGTACTTC. Translation: CSASLDPPGTQYF.

The chain employs TRBV2 and TRBJ1-5; D perhaps matches TRBD1 (5 bases). Germline V CDR1 and CDR2: SNHLY, FYNNEI. This CDR3 region has 13 residues. The ends were cut back, 6 bases at V and 5 bases at J, with 11 bases in the middle. The CDR3 sequence is CASSLGGYQPQHF. In nucleotides, the CDR3 is TGTGCCAGCAGCTTGGGGGGATATCAGCCCCAGCATTTT.

This chain joins TRBV7-2 and TRBJ1-2; TRBD1 agrees at 7 bases. V shed 3 bases, J shed 0 bases, and the junction held 7 bases outside the gene matches. Germline loops: CDR1 SGHTA, CDR2 FQGNSA. The length of the CDR3 is 16 residues. The DNA of the CDR3 is TGTGCCAGCAGCTTCAGGGGGACAGCAGCTAACTATGGCTACACCTTC. Encoded protein: CASSFRGTAANYGYTF. The full variable domain, with the rest looked up from reference TRBV7-2 and TRBJ1-2, is GAGVSQSPSNKVTEKGKDVELRCDPISGHTALYWYRQSLGQGLEFLIYFQGNSAPDKSGLPSDRFSAERTGGSVSTLTIQRTQQEDSAVYLCASSFRGTAANYGYTFGSGTRLTVV.

The chain recombines TRBV6-2 or TRBV6-3 with TRBJ2-1; D possibly uses TRBD1 or TRBD2 (5 bases each). Germline-derived CDR1 and CDR2 are MNHEY and SVGEGT. Trimming removed 0 bases from V and 2 bases from J, with 8 bases in between. This CDR3 contains 15 residues. The CDR3 loop is CASSYSGPTYNEQFF. DNA for the CDR3: TGTGCCAGCAGTTACTCGGGACCAACCTACAATGAGCAGTTCTTC.

Note on this clone: Additional DNA sequences in this sample encode the identical CDR3. This chain links TRBV5-1 with TRBJ2-7, with D tentatively TRBD2 (6 bases). CDR3 length: 14 residues. Trimming took off 0 bases at V and 7 bases at J, with 14 bases between the two ends. In germline, CDR1 is SGHRS, CDR2 YFSETQ. The CDR3 sequence: CASSLGGASGEQYV. Written as DNA, the CDR3 is TGCGCCAGCAGCTTGGGCGGGGCTTCGGGGGAGCAGTACGTC.

The gene calls are TRBV14 and TRBJ1-4; 8 positions match TRBD1. J lost 11 bases, V lost 1 base, and 9 bases had no gene match. The CDR3 has 15 amino acids. Germline V gene lookup returns CDR1 SGHDN and CDR2 FVKESK. DNA of the CDR3: TGTGCCAGCAGCCAAGTTCGACAGGGGTCAGGCAAACTGTTTTTT. Translating it yields CASSQVRQGSGKLFF.

V is TRBV2 and J is TRBJ1-3; D ambiguous. Trimming stripped 6 bases from V and 9 bases from J, with 18 bases between. Germline CDR1 reads SNHLY; CDR2 reads FYNNEI. The CDR3 loop spans 14 amino acids. CDR3: CASRGGRLTSTIYF. As DNA, the CDR3 is TGTGCCAGCAGGGGCGGTAGGTTGACAAGCACCATATATTTT.

This clone has just one count. This chain links TRBV2 with TRBJ1-5; a weak D match, TRBD1 (6 bases). Germline loops: CDR1 SNHLY, CDR2 FYNNEI. V was cut by 8 bases and J by 3 bases, with 14 bases left in between. The CDR3 has 14 amino acids. In DNA form, the CDR3 reads TGTGCCAGCCGGGGGGGGCTTCTCAATCAGCCCCAGCATTTT. Translated: CASRGGLLNQPQHF.

This clone has just a few counts. The chain joins TRBV11-2 to TRBJ2-7, with D hard to call. The CDR3 consists of 14 residues. CDR1 is SGHAT, CDR2 FQNNGV, per germline. Trimming pared 4 bases from V and 2 bases from J, leaving 12 bases between. CDR3: CASSWSVQTYEQYF. In DNA form, the CDR3 reads TGTGCCAGCAGCTGGTCGGTCCAAACCTACGAGCAGTACTTC.

The chain recombines TRBV5-6 with TRBJ1-6, with D unresolved. Germline V gives CDR1 SGHDT, CDR2 YYEEEE. V gave up 0 bases and J gave up 9 bases, with 13 bases separating them. This CDR3 spans 15 amino acids. CDR3 nucleotides: TGTGCCAGCAGCTTGGTGTCCCCTAATGGTTCACCCCTCCACTTT. Translation: CASSLVSPNGSPLHF. The variable domain in full, completed from reference TRBV5-6 and TRBJ1-6, reads DAGVTQSPTHLIKTRGQQVTLRCSPKSGHDTVSWYQQALGQGPQFIFQYYEEEERQRGNFPDRFSGHQFPNYSSELNVNALLLGDSALYLCASSLVSPNGSPLHFGNGTRLTVT.

The chain links TRBV28 to TRBJ1-2; the D gene is possibly TRBD1 (5 bases). The V end was cut by 4 bases, the J end by 12 bases, with 12 bases between. Germline CDR1 reads MDHEN; CDR2 reads SYDVKM. CDR3 size: 11 residues. In DNA, the CDR3 is TGTGCCAGCAGTTCTCCGGGGGTCAACACCTTC. This sequence encodes CASSSPGVNTF.

The chain recombines TRBV11-3 with TRBJ1-1; D not resolved. In germline, CDR1 is SGHNT, CDR2 YENEEA. This CDR3 is built from 14 residues. V lost 1 base and J 2 bases, leaving 8 bases between the germline ends. CDR3 sequence reads: CASSLGAGNTEAFF. The CDR3 DNA sequence: TGTGCCAGCAGCTTAGGGGCCGGAAACACTGAAGCTTTCTTT.

The J gene is TRBJ2-5, the V gene TRBV10-2; weak D call: TRBD1 (5 bases). This CDR3 region has 12 residues. Germline V lookup: CDR1 WSHSY, CDR2 SAAADI. Deletions cut 2 bases from V and 5 bases from J, with 6 bases between. CDR3 in DNA: TGCGCCAGCAGTGAGCAGGGTGAGACCCAGTACTTC. It is translated as CASSEQGETQYF.

V gene TRBV5-6 combines with J gene TRBJ1-5; D possibly corresponds to TRBD1 (6 bases). V lost 2 bases and J lost 4, with 7 bases in between. CDR3 length: 13 amino acids. Germline V CDR1 and CDR2: SGHDT, YYEEEE. The CDR3 DNA sequence: TGTGCCAGCAGCTTTCAGGGGAATCAGCCCCAGCATTTT. Amino acid sequence: CASSFQGNQPQHF.

Comments on this clone: An end of the junction differs from the germline gene, which may be a read error. The CDR3 DNA sequence: TGTGCCAGCACTGAACTAGCGGGGGGGCTGGACACAGATACGCAGTATTTT. It translates to CASTELAGGLDTDTQYF. This sequence joins TRBV6-1 and TRBJ2-3; 13 bases fit TRBD2. Per germline, CDR1 MNHNS and CDR2 SASEGT. CDR3 length: 17 amino acids.